The 3 T cell receptor beta chains listed next were all sequenced from one sample in a study of CD4 T cells in relation to SARS-CoV-2 and coronaviruses (dated by TCRdb to the early 2020s). CD4+ T cells from unexposed donors were collected before the COVID-19 pandemic (2011-2018). The EasySep CD4+ T cell isolation kit was used to isolate CD4+ T cells once the cultures had run for 10 to 11 days. These TCRs' antigens remain unknown. The library was built by means of the immunoSEQ multiplex PCR assay. TCRdb took this table from immuneACCESS and kept in-frame rearrangements with V and J called. Such tables lack part of the clones; where checked against another copy, unresolved V genes explain under half of the gap, and the rest is unexplained. The sample yields some 21,000 clones; over 70% were counted once. The ten top clones hold approximately 13% of the sample. Sample: CD4+ T cells from PBMCs, cultured in vitro. Every receptor here comes from a human donor in good health.

The V call is TRBV5-4, the J call TRBJ1-2, with a weak D call TRBD1 (5 bases). Per germline, CDR1 SGHNT and CDR2 YYREEE (reference sequence). This CDR3 contains 15 residues. Trimming shortened V by 5 bases and J by 3 bases, and 17 bases separated the two germline ends. The DNA of the CDR3 is TGTGCCAGCAGGATACAGGCAGGGTTTGACTATGGCTACACCTTC. This encodes CASRIQAGFDYGYTF.

The chain is built from TRBV6-5 and TRBJ1-1; a weak D match, TRBD1 (5 bases). Trimming took 2 bases from V and 3 from J, leaving 13 bases between them. The CDR3 has 15 amino acids. From germline, CDR1 is MNHEY and CDR2 SVGAGI. CDR3 region: CASSYGGALDTEAFF. The DNA of the CDR3 is TGTGCCAGCAGTTACGGAGGGGCGCTGGACACTGAAGCTTTCTTT.

The chain recombines TRBV5-8 with TRBJ2-7; 10 nucleotides line up with TRBD2. V trimming: 5 bases; J trimming: 6 bases; junction bases outside the gene matches: 11. The CDR3 spans 15 residues. From germline, CDR1 is SGHTS and CDR2 YDEGEE. The CDR3 protein is CASSSLSGRRGEQYF. In nucleotides, the CDR3 is TGTGCCAGCAGTTCCCTTAGCGGGAGGAGGGGCGAGCAGTACTTC. Full variable domain (rest looked up from reference TRBV5-8 and TRBJ2-7): EAGVTQSPTHLIKTRGQQATLRCSPISGHTSVYWYQQALGLGLQFLLWYDEGEERNRGNFPPRFSGRQFPNYSSELNVNALELEDSALYLCASSSLSGRRGEQYFGPGTRLTVT.